The entry that follows covers one T cell receptor (beta chain) sequence. Trimming removed 1 base from V and 6 bases from J; junction bases left unmatched: 5. CDR1 is MNHNS, CDR2 SASEGT, per germline. There are 16 residues in the CDR3. These data belong to a study of blood T cell repertoires in COVID-19. Study-level information: Sample material is recorded as cDNA or gDNA derived from T cells, B-cell-depleted T cells, or PBMCs.

Clones were read by immunoSEQ multiplex PCR, and TCRdb kept only the in-frame ones, dropping some. The sample includes approximately 240,000 clones, around 85% seen only once; the top ten take 3% to 4%. Sequencing was performed on peripheral blood. The origin of this receptor is a woman aged 40 to 50 with active or convalescent COVID-19. V usage is TRBV6-1 and J usage is TRBJ1-6, with TRBD1 matching over 8 bases. In nucleotides, the CDR3 is TGTGCCAGCAGTGAAGACGAGACAGGGGTTAATTCACCCCTCCACTTT. Translated, it gives CASSEDETGVNSPLHF.